This TCR beta chain was recorded in a study of blood T cell repertoires in COVID-19. Background on the study: Collection of acute and convalescent COVID-19 samples took place in the United States, Italy and Spain.

Data came from immunoSEQ multiplex PCR; TCRdb stores just in-frame clones and leaves some out. This table has over 600,000 clones, about nine tenths appearing once. Germline assignment: CDR1 LGHNA and CDR2 YSLEER. The ends lost 4 bases at V and 4 bases at J; junction bases unmatched: 7. This CDR3 has 15 amino acids. The TCR comes from a woman between 18 and 29 years old with acute or convalescent COVID-19. The chain recombines TRBV4-3 with TRBJ2-7, with TRBD1 matching over 10 bases. The sample taken for sequencing was peripheral blood. CDR3 nucleotide sequence: TGCGCCAGCAGCCCGGACAGGGGGGGGCGATACGAGCAGTACTTC. It is translated as CASSPDRGGRYEQYF.